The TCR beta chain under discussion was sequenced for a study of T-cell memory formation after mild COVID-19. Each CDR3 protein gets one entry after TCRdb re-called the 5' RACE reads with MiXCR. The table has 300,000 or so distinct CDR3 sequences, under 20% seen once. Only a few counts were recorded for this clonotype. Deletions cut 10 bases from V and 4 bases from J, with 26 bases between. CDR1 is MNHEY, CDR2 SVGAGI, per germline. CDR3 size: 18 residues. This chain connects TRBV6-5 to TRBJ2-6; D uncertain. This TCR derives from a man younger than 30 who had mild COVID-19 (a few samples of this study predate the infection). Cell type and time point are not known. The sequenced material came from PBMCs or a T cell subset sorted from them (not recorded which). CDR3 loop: CAIISNIGRLSGANVLTF. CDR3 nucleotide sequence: TGTGCCATTATCTCCAACATCGGTAGGCTCTCCGGGGCCAACGTCCTGACTTTC.